What follows are 26 T cell receptor beta chains derived from one specimen sequenced in a study of T cells after yellow fever vaccination. One entry per CDR3 protein, called by TCRdb with MiXCR from the 5' RACE reads. This sample has around 500,000 distinct CDR3 sequences, with roughly 22% found just once. Sequencing used PBMCs, obtained less than 25 days after the first yellow fever vaccination. The receptor set was obtained from a man between 18 and 35 years old who received the YFV17D yellow fever vaccine.

This chain uses TRBV7-6 with TRBJ1-1; tentative D call: TRBD1 (5 bases). Trimming left V 8 bases short and J 8 bases short, with 12 bases between. The CDR3 length is 11 residues. Germline CDR1 is SGHVS and CDR2 is FNYEAQ. The DNA of the CDR3 is TGTGCCAGCTCCGACGGGGGAGAAGCTTTCTTT. This sequence encodes CASSDGGEAFF.

This clonotype has more than one count but fewer than ten. The J gene is TRBJ2-2, the V gene TRBV13; D may be TRBD2 (6 bases). Between the trimmed V and J ends, which lost 5 bases and 3 bases, there was a span of 16 bases. Germline V CDR1 and CDR2: PRHDT, FYEKMQ (reference sequence). This CDR3 contains 16 residues. CDR3 DNA: TGTGCCAGCAGCCCACCCCTCGGGAGCTACACCGGGGAGCTGTTTTTT. Its translation: CASSPPLGSYTGELFF.

The J gene is TRBJ2-7, the V gene TRBV7-2, with D perhaps TRBD2 (6 bases). This CDR3 has 15 amino acids. The V and J ends lost 5 bases and 1 base respectively, with 15 bases between them. The germline gives CDR1 SGHTA, CDR2 FQGNSA. Here the CDR3 reads CASSPRDSPSYEQYF. CDR3 bases: TGTGCCAGCAGCCCCCGGGACTCTCCTTCCTACGAGCAGTACTTC.

The chain is built from TRBV4-3 and TRBJ2-3; 11 bases are a match to TRBD2. Germline CDR1 and CDR2: LGHNA and YSLEER. V shed 1 base and J 3 bases; nucleotides not matched to a gene: 6. The CDR3 runs to 17 residues. The CDR3 DNA follows: TGCGCCAGCAGCCAAGCGAGTACTAGCGGGGGAACAGATACGCAGTATTTT. The encoded protein is CASSQASTSGGTDTQYF.

This clonotype was seen at least ten times. This rearrangement joins TRBV3-1 to TRBJ1-1; D is uncertain. This CDR3 has 14 amino acids. V was pared by 4 bases and J by 4 bases, with 13 bases between. Germline assignment: CDR1 LGHDT and CDR2 YNNKEL (reference sequence). The CDR3 DNA reads TGTGCCAGCAGCCGTACGCCGCCGGGCACTGAAGCTTTCTTT. Amino acid sequence: CASSRTPPGTEAFF.

The V call is TRBV2, the J call TRBJ2-1, with 8 bases matching TRBD2. The CDR3 is made up of 15 amino acids. V shed 1 base and J 4 bases; nucleotides not matched to a gene: 3. Germline CDR1 and CDR2: SNHLY and FYNNEI. The CDR3 sequence: CASSEDRGGYNEQFF. The DNA of the CDR3 is TGTGCCAGCAGTGAAGACCGGGGGGGTTACAATGAGCAGTTCTTC.

This clonotype came up a few times. The rearrangement uses TRBV20-1 and TRBJ2-3, with D unresolved. CDR1 is DFQATT and CDR2 is SNEGSKA in the germline V gene (reference sequence). This CDR3 has 12 amino acids. V was cut by 7 bases and J by 4 bases, with 12 bases left in between. Written as DNA, the CDR3 is TGCAGTGGCGAAGAAGGCTCAGATACGCAGTATTTT. Its translation is CSGEEGSDTQYF.

This clonotype has a handful of counts. The rearrangement links TRBV7-9 to TRBJ2-7, with 8 bases lining up with TRBD2. The germline V gene has CDR1 SEHNR and CDR2 FQNEAQ (reference sequence). The V segment lost 3 bases and the J segment 5 bases; nucleotides outside the gene matches: 6. The CDR3 is 14 residues long. In DNA form, the CDR3 reads TGTGCCAGCAGCTTCCGCGGGGGGATCGACGAGCAGTACTTC. Its translation: CASSFRGGIDEQYF. Using reference TRBV7-9 and TRBJ2-7 for the parts outside the CDR3, the full variable domain is DTGVSQNPRHKITKRGQNVTFRCDPISEHNRLYWYRQTLGQGPEFLTYFQNEAQLEKSRLLSDRFSAERPKGSFSTLEIQRTEQGDSAMYLCASSFRGGIDEQYFGPGTRLTVT.

This clonotype was seen many times. The chain employs TRBV24-1 and TRBJ2-1, with D unresolved. Germline values: CDR1 KGHDR, CDR2 SFDVKD. The CDR3 runs 13 residues. The V end was cut by 9 bases, the J end by 4 bases, with 12 bases between. CDR3 amino acids: CATSMAVYNEQFF. The CDR3 coding sequence is TGTGCCACCTCCATGGCAGTTTACAATGAGCAGTTCTTC.

This clonotype appeared a few times. The chain is built from TRBV6-1 and TRBJ2-7, with D perhaps TRBD2 (5 bases). Looked up from germline, CDR1 is MNHNS and CDR2 is SASEGT. Deletions cut 6 bases from V and 4 bases from J, with 13 bases between. There are 13 residues in the CDR3. CDR3 protein: CASRGRTSYEQYV. For the CDR3, the DNA is TGTGCCAGCAGGGGCCGGACTTCTTACGAGCAGTACGTC.

This clonotype was recorded a few times. V and J are TRBV12-3 or TRBV12-4 and TRBJ1-1; no clear D. Deletions cut 0 bases from V and 5 bases from J, with 7 bases between. There are 13 residues in the CDR3. The CDR3 DNA reads as TGTGCCAGCAGTTTAGCGGTGGCAACTGAAGCTTTCTTT. Its protein is CASSLAVATEAFF.

In its sample, this clonotype was seen a few times. The DNA of the CDR3 is TGTGCCAGCAGCCCGGGACAGGGGATGGCTGAAGCTTTCTTT. Translation gives CASSPGQGMAEAFF. This chain connects TRBV5-5 to TRBJ1-1; 10 bases agree with TRBD1. J lost 6 bases, V lost 4 bases, and 6 bases had no gene match. The CDR3 has 14 amino acids. Germline assignment: CDR1 SGHKS and CDR2 YYEKEE (reference sequence).

This clonotype was counted a few times. The chain links TRBV27 to TRBJ2-5; 7 bases are shared with TRBD1. V shed 5 bases, J shed 5 bases, and the junction held 17 bases outside the gene matches. The germline V gene has CDR1 MNHEY and CDR2 SMNVEV (reference sequence). The CDR3 is 17 residues long. In DNA, the CDR3 is TGTGCCAGCAGTCTAAATCGACAGGGTTCTTTCGGGGAGACCCAGTACTTC. This translates into CASSLNRQGSFGETQYF.

The V gene is TRBV4-1, the J gene TRBJ2-5; perhaps TRBD1 as D (6 bases). The CDR3 is 17 residues long. The germline V gene has CDR1 MGHRA and CDR2 YSYEKL. Trimming left V 2 bases short and J 5 bases short, with 21 bases between. CDR3 region: CASSQPRQGQIEETQYF. For the CDR3, the DNA is TGCGCCAGCAGCCAACCGCGCCAGGGGCAGATCGAGGAGACCCAGTACTTC.

The chain couples TRBV20-1 to TRBJ1-5; tentative D call: TRBD1 (5 bases). Trimming pared 1 base from V and 1 base from J, leaving 11 bases between. CDR1 is DFQATT and CDR2 is SNEGSKA in the germline V gene (reference sequence). The CDR3 is 15 amino acids. Here the CDR3 reads CSARVGRVSNQPQHF. Written as DNA, the CDR3 is TGCAGTGCTAGAGTAGGCAGGGTGAGCAATCAGCCCCAGCATTTT.

This clonotype was found a few times. The chain couples TRBV4-2 to TRBJ2-1; 11 bases are shared with TRBD2. CDR3 length equals 15 residues. Germline CDR1 and CDR2: LGHNA and YNFKEQ. Trimming took 2 bases from V and 8 from J; bases not matched to a gene: 5. The CDR3 spells CASSQTSGGRDEQFF. CDR3 sequence (DNA): TGTGCCAGCAGCCAAACTAGCGGGGGCAGGGATGAGCAGTTCTTC.

Ten or more counts support this clonotype. J is TRBJ2-1 and V is TRBV7-2; no firm D call. The V gene lost 3 bases and the J gene lost 5 bases, with 8 bases spanning the gap. Germline-derived CDR1 and CDR2 are SGHTA and FQGNSA. The CDR3 is 13 residues long. The CDR3 protein is CASSFNAHNEQFF. The CDR3 DNA is TGTGCCAGCAGCTTTAACGCACACAATGAGCAGTTCTTC.

V and J are TRBV20-1 and TRBJ2-3; a possible D gene is TRBD2 (6 bases). The V end was cut by 5 bases, the J end by 0 bases, with 18 bases between. CDR3 length equals 16 residues. From germline, CDR1 is DFQATT and CDR2 SNEGSKA (reference sequence). CDR3 bases: TGCAGTGCTGGACCGGAGGGCGGGCCGAGCACAGATACGCAGTATTTT. This gives the protein CSAGPEGGPSTDTQYF.

The table lists this clonotype with a few counts. The chain couples TRBV2 to TRBJ1-1; D is ambiguous. V was pared by 0 bases and J by 2 bases, with 16 bases between. The germline V gene has CDR1 SNHLY and CDR2 FYNNEI. This CDR3 contains 17 residues. CDR3 loop: CASSEALRERRNTEAFF. Here the CDR3 DNA reads TGTGCCAGCAGTGAAGCGCTTCGAGAGAGGAGAAACACTGAAGCTTTCTTT.

This clonotype occurred a few times. The chain links TRBV4-1 to TRBJ2-5; D perhaps matches TRBD1 (6 bases). Looked up from germline, CDR1 is MGHRA and CDR2 is YSYEKL. The CDR3 loop spans 14 amino acids. V dropped 4 bases and J dropped 3 bases, with 12 bases sitting between them. DNA for the CDR3: TGCGCCAGCAGCCCCTTGCCAGGGGAAGAGACCCAGTACTTC. Its protein is CASSPLPGEETQYF.

The rearrangement joins TRBV7-2 to TRBJ2-3, with 8 bases matching TRBD2. There are 15 residues in the CDR3. Germline V CDR1 and CDR2: SGHTA, FQGNSA. V gave up 9 bases and J gave up 5 bases; unmatched junction bases: 13. CDR3 DNA: TGTGCCAGTAGGGCCCGGCGGGGGGCGGTAGATACGCAGTATTTT. Translated: CASRARRGAVDTQYF.

The chain recombines TRBV12-5 with TRBJ2-6; perhaps D is TRBD1 or TRBD2 (5 bases each). The CDR3 is 19 residues long. V was trimmed by 2 bases and J by 0 bases, leaving 17 bases between them. Germline values: CDR1 LGHNT, CDR2 FRNRAP. CDR3 nucleotides: TGTGCTAGTGGTTTGATTCTTGGGGGTCGGAACTCTGGGGCCAACGTCCTGACTTTC. Translating it yields CASGLILGGRNSGANVLTF.

V is TRBV20-1 and J is TRBJ1-3, with D tentatively TRBD1 (6 bases). The CDR3 totals 13 residues. V gave up 6 bases and J gave up 0 bases, with 9 bases separating them. Germline V gene data show CDR1 as DFQATT and CDR2 as SNEGSKA (reference sequence). The CDR3 sequence is CSALDSSGNTIYF. CDR3 coding DNA: TGCAGTGCCCTGGACAGCTCTGGAAACACCATATATTTT.

There are many counts of this clonotype. The rearrangement joins TRBV7-2 to TRBJ2-7, with 9 bases identical to TRBD2. CDR1 is SGHTA, CDR2 FQGNSA, per germline. With V trimmed by 5 bases and J by 4 bases, 12 bases remained unmatched. This CDR3 is 16 amino acids long. DNA for the CDR3: TGTGCCAGCAGCCTGAGAGCGGGGGGCAACTGGTACGAGCAGTACTTC. Its protein is CASSLRAGGNWYEQYF.

The rearrangement links TRBV6-5 to TRBJ2-7; a weak D match, TRBD2 (6 bases). From germline, CDR1 is MNHEY and CDR2 SVGAGI. Trimming left V 2 bases short and J 2 bases short, with 7 bases between. This CDR3 has 13 residues. The CDR3 loop is CASSYGEAYEQYF. DNA for the CDR3: TGTGCCAGCAGTTACGGGGAGGCCTACGAGCAGTACTTC.

As DNA, the CDR3 is TGTGCCAGCAGTGGGTCCCCACCCTACGAGCAGTACTTC. Translating it yields CASSGSPPYEQYF. The rearrangement uses TRBV12-3 or TRBV12-4 and TRBJ2-7; D call uncertain. This CDR3 is 13 amino acids long. The ends were cut back, 5 bases at V and 2 bases at J, with 10 bases in the middle.